One and the same sample provided the 4 T cell receptor beta chains below, sequenced in a study of T cell changes during pregnancy in multiple sclerosis. Method: immunoSEQ multiplex PCR; TCRdb's copy keeps in-frame clones and lacks some. The table shows some 43,000 clones, with 90% occurring only once. This sample comprised CD8+ T cells from peripheral blood mononuclear cells, obtained in the first trimester of pregnancy. These receptors originate from a female donor with multiple sclerosis, enrolled in a pregnancy study.

The chain joins TRBV7-3 to TRBJ2-7; no reliable D call. The V gene lost 1 base and the J gene lost 2 bases, with 12 bases spanning the gap. Per the germline V gene, CDR1 is SGHTA and CDR2 is FQGTGA. The CDR3 covers 15 residues. CDR3 nucleotides: TGTGCCAGCAGCTTAATCCGTTCCCCCGCCTACGAGCAGTACTTC. As protein: CASSLIRSPAYEQYF.

The V call is TRBV5-4, the J call TRBJ2-7; 7 bases are shared with TRBD1. V lost 0 bases to trimming and J lost 2 bases; unmatched junction nucleotides: 8. The CDR3 contains 16 residues. Per the germline V gene, CDR1 is SGHNT and CDR2 is YYREEE (reference sequence). CDR3 nucleotides: TGTGCCAGCAGCTTGGAAGGTATTGACAGGGCCTACGAGCAGTACTTC. Translation gives CASSLEGIDRAYEQYF.

The chain has TRBV5-6 and TRBJ1-2; TRBD1 matches 9 bases. The CDR3 consists of 13 residues. Germline V gene sequence: CDR1 SGHDT, CDR2 YYEEEE. V lost 4 bases to trimming and J lost 4 bases; unmatched junction nucleotides: 2. The CDR3 loop is CASSQTGGYGYTF. CDR3 DNA sequence: TGTGCCAGCAGCCAGACAGGGGGCTATGGCTACACCTTC.

The rearrangement uses TRBV2 and TRBJ2-3, with 12 positions matching TRBD2. Germline V CDR1 and CDR2: SNHLY, FYNNEI. Trimming removed 3 bases from V and 2 bases from J; junction bases left unmatched: 9. This CDR3 has 18 residues. CDR3 DNA: TGTGCCAGCAGTGATATTGCTAGCGGGGGGGTAGCCACAGATACGCAGTATTTT. This encodes CASSDIASGGVATDTQYF.